This T cell receptor beta chain stems from a study of neoadjuvant anti-PD-1 for oral cavity cancer. Study in general: Nivolumab at 3 mg/kg was mostly given biweekly, three to four doses, pre-surgery. Around day 43, patients without progression received a fourth nivolumab dose before surgery.

Libraries were prepared by immunoSEQ multiplex PCR; TCRdb keeps only in-frame clonotypes and omits some of them. The sample yields about 16,000 clones, approximately 79% seen once. Details on this clone: Its specificity is unknown.

V was shortened by 0 bases and J by 4 bases, with 12 bases between the two germline ends. CDR1 and CDR2 (germline): SGHVS, FNYEAQ. The CDR3 extends over 15 amino acids. Study-wide results and caveats: Post-nivolumab, blood T cell clonality was significantly elevated in non-responders.

The clonotype was recovered from a person between 40 and 80 years old with oral cavity squamous cell carcinoma. The source material was PBMCs, sampled before nivolumab (anti-PD-1) treatment. The V gene is TRBV7-6, the J gene TRBJ1-1; perhaps TRBD1 as D (6 bases). This chain's CDR3 is CASSLAGGRGTEAFF. As DNA, the CDR3 is TGTGCCAGCAGCTTAGCGGGGGGGCGAGGCACTGAAGCTTTCTTT.